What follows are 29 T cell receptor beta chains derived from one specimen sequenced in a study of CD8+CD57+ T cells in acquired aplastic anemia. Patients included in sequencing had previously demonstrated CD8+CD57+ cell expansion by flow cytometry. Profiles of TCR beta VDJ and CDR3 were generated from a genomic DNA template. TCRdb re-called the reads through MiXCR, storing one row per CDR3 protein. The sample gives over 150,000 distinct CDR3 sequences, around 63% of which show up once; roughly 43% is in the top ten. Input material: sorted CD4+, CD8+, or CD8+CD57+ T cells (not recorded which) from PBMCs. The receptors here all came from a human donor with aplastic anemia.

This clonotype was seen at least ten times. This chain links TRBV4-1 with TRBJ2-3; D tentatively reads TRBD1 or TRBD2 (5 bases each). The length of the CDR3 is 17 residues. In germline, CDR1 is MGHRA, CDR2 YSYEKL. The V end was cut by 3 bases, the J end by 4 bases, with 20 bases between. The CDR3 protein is CASSHHGAKGVADTQYF. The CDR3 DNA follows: TGCGCCAGCAGCCACCACGGGGCCAAGGGTGTCGCAGATACGCAGTATTTT.

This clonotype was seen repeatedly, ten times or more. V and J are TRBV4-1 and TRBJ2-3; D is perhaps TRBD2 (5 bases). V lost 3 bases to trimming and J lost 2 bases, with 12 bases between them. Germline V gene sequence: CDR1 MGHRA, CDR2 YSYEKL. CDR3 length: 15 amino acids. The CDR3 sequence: CASSHADYSTDTQYF. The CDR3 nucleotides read TGCGCCAGCAGCCATGCTGACTACTCCACAGATACGCAGTATTTT.

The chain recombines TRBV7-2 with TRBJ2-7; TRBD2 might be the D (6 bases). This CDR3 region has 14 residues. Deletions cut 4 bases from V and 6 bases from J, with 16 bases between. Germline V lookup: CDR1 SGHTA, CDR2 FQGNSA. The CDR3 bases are TGTGCCAGCAGCTCTCGGCCGGGGGAGCCCGAGCAGTACTTC. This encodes CASSSRPGEPEQYF.

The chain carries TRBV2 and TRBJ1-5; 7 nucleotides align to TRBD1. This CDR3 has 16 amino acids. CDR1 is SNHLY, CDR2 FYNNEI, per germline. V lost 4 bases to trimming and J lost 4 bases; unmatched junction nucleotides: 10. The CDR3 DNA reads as TGTGCCAGCAGTGCCTTGGGGCGGACAGGAAATCAGCCCCAGCATTTT. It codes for CASSALGRTGNQPQHF.

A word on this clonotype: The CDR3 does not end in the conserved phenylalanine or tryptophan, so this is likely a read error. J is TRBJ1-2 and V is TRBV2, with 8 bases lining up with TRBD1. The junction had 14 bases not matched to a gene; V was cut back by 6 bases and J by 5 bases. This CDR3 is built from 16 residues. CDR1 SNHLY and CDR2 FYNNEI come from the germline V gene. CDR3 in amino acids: CASRDRPPDRVYGYTL. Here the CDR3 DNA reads TGTGCCAGCAGAGATAGACCACCGGACAGGGTGTATGGCTACACCCTC.

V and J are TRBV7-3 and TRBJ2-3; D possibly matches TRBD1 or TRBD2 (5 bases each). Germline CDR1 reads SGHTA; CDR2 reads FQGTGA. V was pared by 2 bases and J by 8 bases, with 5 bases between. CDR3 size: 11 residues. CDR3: CASSLGGTQYF. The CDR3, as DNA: TGTGCCAGCAGCTTAGGGGGTACGCAGTATTTT.

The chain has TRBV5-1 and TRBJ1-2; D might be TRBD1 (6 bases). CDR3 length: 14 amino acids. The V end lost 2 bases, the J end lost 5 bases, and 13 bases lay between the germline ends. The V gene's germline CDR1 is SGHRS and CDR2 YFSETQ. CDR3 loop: CASSLDGQGYGYTF. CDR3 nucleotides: TGCGCCAGCAGCTTAGACGGCCAGGGGTATGGCTACACCTTC. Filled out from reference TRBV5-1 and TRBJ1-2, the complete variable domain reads KAGVTQTPRYLIKTRGQQVTLSCSPISGHRSVSWYQQTPGQGLQFLFEYFSETQRNKGNFPGRFSGRQFSNSRSEMNVSTLELGDSALYLCASSLDGQGYGYTFGSGTRLTVV.

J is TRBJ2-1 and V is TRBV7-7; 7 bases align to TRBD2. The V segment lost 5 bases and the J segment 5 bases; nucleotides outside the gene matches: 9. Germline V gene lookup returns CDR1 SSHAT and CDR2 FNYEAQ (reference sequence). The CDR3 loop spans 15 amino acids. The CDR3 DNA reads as TGTGCCAGCAGCCACGGGAGGCGGGAGCACAATGAGCAGTTCTTC. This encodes CASSHGRREHNEQFF.

The DNA of the CDR3 is TGCGCCAGCAGTGAGTCAGGTAGCGGGAGAGAGGCAGATACGCAGTATTTT. It translates to CASSESGSGREADTQYF. The chain is built from TRBV10-1 and TRBJ2-3, with 9 bases identical to TRBD2. This CDR3 comprises 17 residues. Germline V CDR1 and CDR2: WNHNN, SYGVQD (reference sequence). V lost 0 bases and J lost 4; bases outside the gene matches: 8.

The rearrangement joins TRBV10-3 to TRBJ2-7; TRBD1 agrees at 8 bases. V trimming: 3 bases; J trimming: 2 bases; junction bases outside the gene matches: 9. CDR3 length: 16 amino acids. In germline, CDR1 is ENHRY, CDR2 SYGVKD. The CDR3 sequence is CAISDPGRDRPYEQYF. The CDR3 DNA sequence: TGTGCCATCAGTGACCCCGGACGGGACAGGCCCTACGAGCAGTACTTC.

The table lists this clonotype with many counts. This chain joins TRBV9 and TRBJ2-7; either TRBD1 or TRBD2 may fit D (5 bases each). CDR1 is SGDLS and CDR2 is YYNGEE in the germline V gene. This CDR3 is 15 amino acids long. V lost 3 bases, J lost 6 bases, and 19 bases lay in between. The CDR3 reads CASSGGDVTAGEQYF. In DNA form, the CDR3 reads TGTGCCAGCAGCGGAGGGGATGTTACGGCAGGCGAGCAGTACTTC.

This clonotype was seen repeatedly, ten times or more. The chain's CDR3 is CASSEPQVSGASYEQYF. CDR3 coding DNA: TGTGCCAGCAGTGAACCACAGGTCAGCGGGGCCTCCTACGAGCAGTACTTC. This rearrangement joins TRBV2 to TRBJ2-7, with 7 nucleotides matching TRBD2. This CDR3 has 17 amino acids. Germline V gene sequence: CDR1 SNHLY, CDR2 FYNNEI. Trimming at V came to 2 bases and at J to 0 bases, leaving 10 bases not matched to a gene.

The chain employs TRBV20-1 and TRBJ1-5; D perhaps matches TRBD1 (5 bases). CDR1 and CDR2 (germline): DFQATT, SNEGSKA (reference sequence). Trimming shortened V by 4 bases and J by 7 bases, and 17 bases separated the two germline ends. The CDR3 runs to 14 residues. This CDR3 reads CSAMVGAFGQPQHF. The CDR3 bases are TGCAGTGCTATGGTCGGGGCGTTTGGGCAGCCCCAGCATTTT.

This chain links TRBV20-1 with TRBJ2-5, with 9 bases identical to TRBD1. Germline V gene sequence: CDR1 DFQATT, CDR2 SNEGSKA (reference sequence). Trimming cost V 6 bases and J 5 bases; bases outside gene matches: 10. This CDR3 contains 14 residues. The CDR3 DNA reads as TGCAGTGCAGGGACAGGGAGAAGGGGGGAGACCCAGTACTTC. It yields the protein CSAGTGRRGETQYF.

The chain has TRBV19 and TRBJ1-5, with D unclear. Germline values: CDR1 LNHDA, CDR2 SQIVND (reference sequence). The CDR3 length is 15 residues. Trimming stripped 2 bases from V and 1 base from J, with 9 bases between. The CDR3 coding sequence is TGTGCCAGTAGTATATGGCAGTCAAGCAATCAGCCCCAGCATTTT. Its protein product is CASSIWQSSNQPQHF.

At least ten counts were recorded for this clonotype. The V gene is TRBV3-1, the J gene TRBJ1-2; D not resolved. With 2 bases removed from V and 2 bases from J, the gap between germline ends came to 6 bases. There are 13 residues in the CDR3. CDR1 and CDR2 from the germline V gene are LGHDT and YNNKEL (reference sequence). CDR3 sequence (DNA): TGTGCCAGCAGCCAATCGGAGAACTATGGCTACACCTTC. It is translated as CASSQSENYGYTF.

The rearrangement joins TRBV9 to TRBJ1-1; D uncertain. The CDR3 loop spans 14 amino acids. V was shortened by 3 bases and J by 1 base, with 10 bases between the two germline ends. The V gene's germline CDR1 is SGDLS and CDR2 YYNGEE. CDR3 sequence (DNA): TGTGCCAGCAGCGCGGCCGGCAGGAACACTGAAGCTTTCTTT. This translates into CASSAAGRNTEAFF.

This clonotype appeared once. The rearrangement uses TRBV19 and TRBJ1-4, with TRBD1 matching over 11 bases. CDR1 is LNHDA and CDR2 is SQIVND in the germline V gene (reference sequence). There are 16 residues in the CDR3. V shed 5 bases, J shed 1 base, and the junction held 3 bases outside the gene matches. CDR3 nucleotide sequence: TGTGCCAGTAGTCTGGGACAGGGGGGAACTAATGAAAAACTGTTTTTT. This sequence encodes CASSLGQGGTNEKLFF.

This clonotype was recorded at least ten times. The CDR3 sequence is CASSNRGQGAYEKLFF. For the CDR3, the DNA is TGTGCCAGCAGCAACCGGGGACAGGGGGCTTATGAAAAACTGTTTTTT. The chain carries TRBV7-9 and TRBJ1-4; TRBD1 aligns across 12 bases. Unmatched junction bases numbered 7, after V lost 5 bases and J lost 6 bases. In germline, CDR1 is SEHNR, CDR2 FQNEAQ (reference sequence). This CDR3 spans 16 amino acids.

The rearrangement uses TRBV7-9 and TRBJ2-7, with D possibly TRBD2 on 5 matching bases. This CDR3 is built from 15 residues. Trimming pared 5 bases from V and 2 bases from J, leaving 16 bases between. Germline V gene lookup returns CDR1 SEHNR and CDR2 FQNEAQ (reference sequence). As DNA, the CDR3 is TGTGCCAGCAGCCAAGAGCGGCAGGAGACCTACGAGCAGTACTTC. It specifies CASSQERQETYEQYF.

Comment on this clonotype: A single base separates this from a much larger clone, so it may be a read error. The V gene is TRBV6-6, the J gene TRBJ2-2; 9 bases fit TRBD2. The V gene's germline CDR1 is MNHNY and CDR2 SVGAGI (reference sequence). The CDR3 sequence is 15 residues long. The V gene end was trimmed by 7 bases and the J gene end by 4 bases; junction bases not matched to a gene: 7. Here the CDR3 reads CASKASGASTGELFF. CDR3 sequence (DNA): TGTGCCAGCAAGGCTAGCGGGGCGAGCACCGGGGAGCTGTTTTTT.

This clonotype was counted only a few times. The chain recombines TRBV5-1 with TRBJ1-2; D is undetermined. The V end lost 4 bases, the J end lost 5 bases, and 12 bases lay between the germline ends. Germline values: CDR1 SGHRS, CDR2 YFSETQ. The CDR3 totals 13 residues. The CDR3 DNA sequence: TGCGCCAGCAGCCAAGACGGAAAATATGGCTACACCTTC. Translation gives CASSQDGKYGYTF.

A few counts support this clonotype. The CDR3 region is CASSPPGQGHEQYF. In DNA, the CDR3 is TGCGCCAGCAGCCCGCCGGGACAGGGCCACGAGCAGTACTTC. V gene TRBV5-1 combines with J gene TRBJ2-7, with 9 positions matching TRBD1. The germline V gene encodes CDR1 SGHRS and CDR2 YFSETQ. After removal of 4 bases from V and 5 bases from J, the junction contained 7 bases not matched to a gene. The CDR3 consists of 14 residues.

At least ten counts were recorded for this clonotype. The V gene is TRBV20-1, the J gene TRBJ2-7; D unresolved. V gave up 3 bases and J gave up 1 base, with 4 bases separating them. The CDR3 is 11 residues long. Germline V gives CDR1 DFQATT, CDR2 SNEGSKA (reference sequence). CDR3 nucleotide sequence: TGCAGTGCTAGGGATTCCTACGAGCAGTACTTC. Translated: CSARDSYEQYF.

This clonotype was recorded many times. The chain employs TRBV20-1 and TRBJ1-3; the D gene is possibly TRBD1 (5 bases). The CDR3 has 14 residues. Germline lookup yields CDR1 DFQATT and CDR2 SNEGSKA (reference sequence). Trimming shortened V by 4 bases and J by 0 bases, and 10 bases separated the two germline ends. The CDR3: CSATGPISGNTIYF. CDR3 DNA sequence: TGCAGTGCTACGGGACCGATCTCTGGAAACACCATATATTTT.

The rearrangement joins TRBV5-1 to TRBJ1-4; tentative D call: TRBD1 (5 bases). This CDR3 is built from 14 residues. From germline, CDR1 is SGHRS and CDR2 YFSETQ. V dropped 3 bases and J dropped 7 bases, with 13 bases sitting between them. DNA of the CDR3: TGCGCCAGCAGCTGGGCAGGGTCGGGTGAAAAACTGTTTTTT. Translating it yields CASSWAGSGEKLFF.

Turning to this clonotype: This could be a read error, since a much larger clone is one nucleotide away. DNA of the CDR3: TGTGCCAGCAGCACCCAACTAGCGGGGGGGCGGGATGAGCAGATCTTC. Protein: CASSTQLAGGRDEQIF. The J gene is TRBJ2-1, the V gene TRBV9; 13 bases map to TRBD2. This CDR3 is 16 amino acids long. The germline V gene encodes CDR1 SGDLS and CDR2 YYNGEE.

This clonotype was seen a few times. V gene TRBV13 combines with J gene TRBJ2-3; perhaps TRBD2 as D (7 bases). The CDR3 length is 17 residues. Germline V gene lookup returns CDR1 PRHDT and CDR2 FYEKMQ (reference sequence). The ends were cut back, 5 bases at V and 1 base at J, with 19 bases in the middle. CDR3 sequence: CASSVKAGATRTDTQYF. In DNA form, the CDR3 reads TGTGCCAGCAGCGTCAAGGCGGGGGCTACGCGCACAGATACGCAGTATTTT.

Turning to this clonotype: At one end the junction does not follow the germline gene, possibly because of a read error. The CDR3 protein is CASSRGPAEPYSYTF. The DNA for the CDR3 is TGTGCCAGCAGCCGAGGCCCCGCGGAACCCTATAGCTACACCTTC. V and J are TRBV7-3 and TRBJ1-2; no firm D call. There are 15 residues in the CDR3. CDR1 SGHTA and CDR2 FQGTGA come from the germline V gene.